This T cell receptor (beta chain) is drawn from a study of cytomegalovirus exposure and HLA in healthy donors. Across the whole study: Among about 179 million T cells, an earlier analysis found roughly 110 million unique TCR beta sequences. An early data release held some 89 million unique TCRs from HLA-typed donors.

The PCR made use of 60 Vbeta and 13 Jbeta primers. Assay: immunoSEQ multiplex PCR; the TCRdb copy retains only in-frame clones and omits some. This sample has some 150,000 clones, with roughly four fifths found just once. General observations from the study: Confirmation in vitro established that a few CMV-associated chains were specific for CMV antigens. CMV serostatus alone was available as immune exposure information.

In the case of this clone: Its antigen is as yet unknown.

Germline CDR1 is LNHDA and CDR2 is SQIVND (reference sequence). Trimming pared 5 bases from V and 7 bases from J, leaving 11 bases between. This CDR3 spans 12 amino acids. Sequenced: PBMCs. The chain is built from TRBV19 and TRBJ1-1; D remains unclear. The sequence came from a man aged 50 or older in good health and CMV-seropositive. The CDR3 region has the DNA TGTGCCAGTAGTGCGGGAATTGTTGAAGCTTTCTTT. Translation gives CASSAGIVEAFF. Full variable domain (remainder filled in from reference TRBV19 and TRBJ1-1): DGGITQSPKYLFRKEGQNVTLSCEQNLNHDAMYWYRQDPGQGLRLIYYSQIVNDFQKGDIAEGYSVSREKKESFPLTVTSAQKNPTAFYLCASSAGIVEAFFGQGTRLTVV.